This T cell receptor beta chain emerged from a study of T cell changes during pregnancy in multiple sclerosis. V gave up 2 bases and J gave up 7 bases; unmatched junction bases: 11. In germline, CDR1 is SGHKS, CDR2 YYEKEE (reference sequence). The CDR3 has 15 amino acids. The data were produced by immunoSEQ multiplex PCR, yet TCRdb's version contains in-frame clones alone and is incomplete. The sample records around 68,000 clones, 90% to 95% being singletons. Specimen: CD4+ T cells from peripheral blood mononuclear cells, collected before pregnancy. The TCR originated in a female donor with multiple sclerosis, enrolled in a pregnancy study. J is TRBJ1-1 and V is TRBV5-5, with 7 positions matching TRBD1. The CDR3 reads CASSLGGRVVDEAFF. DNA of the CDR3: TGTGCCAGCAGCTTAGGGGGCAGGGTCGTTGATGAAGCTTTCTTT.